This T cell receptor (beta chain) was documented in a study of T cells in Graves' hyperthyroidism and ophthalmopathy. Background on the study: Peripheral blood was drawn at first diagnosis, prior to all treatment.

Trimming cost V 0 bases and J 0 bases, with 8 bases left between them. The CDR3 runs to 15 residues. Germline loops: CDR1 GTSNPN, CDR2 SVGIG (reference sequence). The TCR beta CDR3 regions underwent amplification using RNA transcripts as the source. First-round RT-PCR targeting the TCR CDR3 was performed with the HTBI primer set. TCRdb analysed the multiplex PCR reads with MiXCR anew, one entry per CDR3 protein. Among around 300,000 distinct CDR3 sequences listed, approximately 15% were seen once. Note on this clonotype: Antigen unknown.

Overall study findings and caveats: Ophthalmopathy stood apart from stable hyperthyroidism in a 13 V-J model. Most clonotypes expanded in thyroid above 0.001 were likewise present in blood.

Researchers barred patients who had uncontrolled infection, other autoimmune disease, pregnancy or lactation. The rearrangement links TRBV30 to TRBJ1-4; maybe TRBD1 (6 bases). The source is a woman in her 30s with Graves' hyperthyroidism. The sequenced sample consisted of blood. DNA for the CDR3: TGTGCCTGGAGTGTCGGGGGCGCAACTAATGAAAAACTGTTTTTT. Residues: CAWSVGGATNEKLFF. Full variable domain (missing parts from reference TRBV30 and TRBJ1-4): SQTIHQWPATLVQPVGSPLSLECTVEGTSNPNLYWYRQAAGRGLQLLFYSVGIGQISSEVPQNLSASRPQDRQFILSSKKLLLSDSGFYLCAWSVGGATNEKLFFGSGTQLSVL.